Shown below are 20 T cell receptor beta chains from a single sample sequenced in a study of tumor and adjacent non-tumor tissue in lung cancer. A modified ARM-PCR protocol with three rounds of nested PCR amplified TCRbeta. TCRdb used MiXCR to reprocess the multiplex PCR reads, holding one entry per CDR3 protein. The data hold around 100,000 distinct CDR3 sequences, with roughly 60% observed a single time. RNA was extracted from bulk tissue without any cell sorting. The normal lung tissue was taken more than 3 cm from the tumor edge. Sequenced input: distant non-tumor lung tissue. Source of these receptors: a man aged 25 to 45 with non-small cell lung cancer.

The genes are TRBV20-1 and TRBJ2-7; D ambiguous. This CDR3 contains 13 residues. CDR1 is DFQATT, CDR2 SNEGSKA, per germline (reference sequence). The DNA for the CDR3 is TGCAGCGCCGAGGAAAGGAATTCATACGAGCAGTACTTC. Translated, it gives CSAEERNSYEQYF.

The chain employs TRBV7-8 and TRBJ1-6; D remains unclear. The CDR3 length is 13 residues. V lost 5 bases to trimming and J lost 8 bases, with 10 bases between them. Germline CDR1 SGHVS, CDR2 FQNEAQ. The CDR3 protein is CASSPCSYSPLHF. CDR3 DNA: TGTGCCAGCAGCCCCTGTTCGTATTCACCCCTCCACTTT.

This clonotype was observed a single time. Its ends do not fully match the called genes, so a read error is possible. This chain uses TRBV11-2 with TRBJ2-7; D may be TRBD1 (5 bases). CDR1 is SGHAT and CDR2 is FQNNGV in the germline V gene. The CDR3 sequence is 14 residues long. The CDR3 DNA follows: TGTGCCAGCGGCCCACAGGCCAACTCCTACGAGCACTACTTC. Encoded protein: CASGPQANSYEHYF. Filled out from reference TRBV11-2 and TRBJ2-7, the complete variable domain reads EAGVAQSPRYKIIEKRQSVAFWCNPISGHATLYWYQQILGQGPKLLIQFQNNGVVDDSQLPKDRFSAERLKGVDSTLKIQPAKLEDSAVYLCASGPQANSYEHYFGPGTRLTVT.

This sequence joins TRBV11-2 and TRBJ2-5; tentatively, D is TRBD1 (6 bases). V was trimmed by 3 bases and J by 6 bases, leaving 11 bases between them. In germline, CDR1 is SGHAT, CDR2 FQNNGV. The CDR3 contains 13 residues. CDR3 DNA: TGTGCCAGCAGCTTGAGCAGGGGAAAGACCCAGTACTTC. It translates to CASSLSRGKTQYF.

In this sample, this clonotype turned up many times. The V and J genes are TRBV12-3 or TRBV12-4 and TRBJ2-3; TRBD2 agrees at 11 bases. After removal of 5 bases from V and 2 bases from J, the junction contained 3 bases not matched to a gene. This CDR3 spans 15 amino acids. The CDR3 loop reads CASSRTSGLTDTQYF. The CDR3 nucleotides are TGTGCCAGCAGTCGGACTAGCGGGCTCACAGATACGCAGTATTTT.

Of note for this clonotype: This may arise from a read error, as a much more abundant clone is one base away. The rearrangement uses TRBV5-4 and TRBJ1-6; D is undetermined. The length of the CDR3 is 12 residues. Per germline, CDR1 SGHNT and CDR2 YYREEE (reference sequence). The DNA for the CDR3 is TGTGCCAGCAGCCCCTATAATTCACCCCTCCAGTTT. Translated, it gives CASSPYNSPLQF.

As regards this clonotype: A junction boundary mismatches the germline segment, possibly from a read error. The chain's CDR3 is CASSQEVFGAGYGYSF. CDR3 DNA: TGTGCCAGCAGCCAAGAGGTCTTCGGGGCCGGTTATGGCTACTCCTTC. The V call is TRBV4-3, the J call TRBJ1-2, with D possibly matching TRBD1 (5 bases). This CDR3 is built from 16 residues. Germline assignment: CDR1 LGHNA and CDR2 YSLEER.

On this clonotype: Here the CDR3 omits its conserved ending phenylalanine or tryptophan, so a read error is the likely source. No DNA is shown, since the ends of the CDR3 on it are uncertain; the CDR3 is the one TCRdb lists. The rearrangement uses TRBV29-1 and TRBJ2-2. The CDR3 is made up of 14 amino acids, end residues included. CDR1 is SQVTM and CDR2 is ANQGSEA in the germline V gene. CDR3 region: CSAARSANTGELFS.

Worth noting for this clonotype: One base away lies a much larger clone, so this may be a sequencing read error. The chain couples TRBV20-1 to TRBJ2-5; weak D call: TRBD1 (6 bases). CDR3 length: 12 amino acids. The germline gives CDR1 DFQATT, CDR2 SNEGSKA (reference sequence). With 6 bases removed from V and 3 bases from J, the gap between germline ends came to 11 bases. The CDR3 sequence: CSAMDSKETQYF. CDR3 in DNA: TGCAGTGCCATGGACAGCAAAGAGACCCAGTACTTC.

This sequence joins TRBV11-3 and TRBJ2-1; 8 bases are shared with TRBD2. This CDR3 is built from 13 residues. The germline gives CDR1 SGHNT, CDR2 YENEEA. Losses at the gene ends were 3 bases for V and 11 bases for J; bases not matched to a gene: 6. The chain's CDR3 is CASSFTRGGKQFF. The CDR3 DNA sequence: TGTGCCAGCAGCTTCACACGGGGGGGTAAGCAGTTCTTC.

This chain joins TRBV7-9 and TRBJ2-1; 10 positions match TRBD2. Germline V gives CDR1 SEHNR, CDR2 FQNEAQ (reference sequence). This CDR3 is 17 amino acids long. V dropped 4 bases and J dropped 7; count of bases not matched to a gene: 13. The CDR3, as DNA: TGTGCCAGCAGCTCCTTTAGAAGCGGGAGGGCCAGAAATGAGCAGTTCTTC. Translating it yields CASSSFRSGRARNEQFF.

The chain links TRBV11-2 to TRBJ2-1; D unclear. V lost 8 bases and J 3 bases, leaving 17 bases between the germline ends. Germline values: CDR1 SGHAT, CDR2 FQNNGV. The CDR3 is made up of 15 amino acids. The CDR3, as DNA: TGTGCCAGCGGCCGACGGTCGAGGCTCTACAATGAGCAGTTCTTC. It translates to CASGRRSRLYNEQFF.

With regard to this clonotype: A read error is possible here, since a much larger clone lies one base away. The chain is built from TRBV29-1 and TRBJ2-5; no clear D gene. The CDR3 loop spans 9 amino acids. Germline V CDR1 and CDR2: SQVTM, ANQGSEA. CDR3 in DNA: TGCAGCGCTGAAGAGACCCAGTACTTC. This translates into CSAEETQYF. Full variable domain (outside the CDR3, taken from reference TRBV29-1 and TRBJ2-5): SAVISQKPSRDICQRGTSLTIQCQVDSQVTMMFWYRQQPGQSLTLIATANQGSEATYESGFVIDKFPISRPNLTFSTLTVSNMSPEDSSIYLCSAEETQYFGPGTRLLVL.

V is TRBV11-2 and J is TRBJ2-1; D may match TRBD1 or TRBD2 (5 bases each). The CDR3 covers 13 residues. From germline, CDR1 is SGHAT and CDR2 FQNNGV. Trimming stripped 0 bases from V and 14 bases from J, with 14 bases between. Written as DNA, the CDR3 is TGTGCCAGCAGCTTAGATCAAGGGACCCTAAAGTTCTTC. Encoded protein: CASSLDQGTLKFF.

Of note for this clonotype: A much larger clone is a single base away; this may be a read error. The chain is built from TRBV11-2 and TRBJ2-3, with D perhaps matching TRBD2 (5 bases). Germline CDR1 SGHAT, CDR2 FQNNGV. Deletions cut 10 bases from V and 7 bases from J, with 15 bases between. The CDR3 is made up of 12 amino acids. The CDR3 reads CATSFPFNTQYF. Written as DNA, the CDR3 is TGTGCCACTAGCTTTCCTTTTAATACGCAGTATTTT.

The chain combines TRBV20-1 with TRBJ2-1; 9 bases fit TRBD1. The CDR3 is 16 amino acids. CDR1 is DFQATT, CDR2 SNEGSKA, per germline (reference sequence). The V segment lost 8 bases and the J segment 0 bases; nucleotides outside the gene matches: 11. In nucleotides, the CDR3 is TGCAGTACCAGGGGACAGGGAACGAGCTCCTACAATGAGCAGTTCTTC. This translates into CSTRGQGTSSYNEQFF.

There are many counts of this clonotype. DNA for the CDR3: TGTGCCAGCAGTAGTAGGGGTACGCAGTATTTT. Translating it yields CASSSRGTQYF. V usage is TRBV12-3 or TRBV12-4 and J usage is TRBJ2-3, with D possibly TRBD1 on 5 matching bases. The CDR3 is made up of 11 amino acids. The V end lost 5 bases, the J end lost 8 bases, and 8 bases lay between the germline ends.

This clonotype was observed once. The chain employs TRBV20-1 and TRBJ2-7; TRBD2 matches at 9 bases. Trimming cost V 8 bases and J 2 bases; bases outside gene matches: 13. Germline V CDR1 and CDR2: DFQATT, SNEGSKA (reference sequence). The CDR3 length is 15 residues. Here the CDR3 reads CSTIRRLAETYEQYF. CDR3 sequence (DNA): TGCAGTACTATTCGAAGACTAGCGGAAACCTACGAGCAGTACTTC.

This clonotype turned up a few times. The chain uses TRBV7-9 and TRBJ2-1; no definite D call. There are 12 residues in the CDR3. Germline CDR1 reads SEHNR; CDR2 reads FQNEAQ (reference sequence). V was trimmed by 5 bases and J by 6 bases, leaving 8 bases between them. CDR3 protein: CASSGDTNEQFF. The CDR3 nucleotides are TGTGCCAGCAGCGGCGACACCAATGAGCAGTTCTTC. The whole variable domain, filled in from reference TRBV7-9 and TRBJ2-1, reads DTGVSQNPRHKITKRGQNVTFRCDPISEHNRLYWYRQTLGQGPEFLTYFQNEAQLEKSRLLSDRFSAERPKGSFSTLEIQRTEQGDSAMYLCASSGDTNEQFFGPGTRLTVL.

This clonotype was seen once. An end of the junction differs from the germline gene, which may be a read error. The J gene is TRBJ1-1, the V gene TRBV20-1; no firm D call. CDR1 and CDR2 (germline): DFQATT, SNEGSKA (reference sequence). This CDR3 region has 12 residues. The CDR3 spells CSASSTETDAFF. Written as DNA, the CDR3 is TGTAGTGCTAGTTCGACGGAAACTGATGCTTTCTTT.